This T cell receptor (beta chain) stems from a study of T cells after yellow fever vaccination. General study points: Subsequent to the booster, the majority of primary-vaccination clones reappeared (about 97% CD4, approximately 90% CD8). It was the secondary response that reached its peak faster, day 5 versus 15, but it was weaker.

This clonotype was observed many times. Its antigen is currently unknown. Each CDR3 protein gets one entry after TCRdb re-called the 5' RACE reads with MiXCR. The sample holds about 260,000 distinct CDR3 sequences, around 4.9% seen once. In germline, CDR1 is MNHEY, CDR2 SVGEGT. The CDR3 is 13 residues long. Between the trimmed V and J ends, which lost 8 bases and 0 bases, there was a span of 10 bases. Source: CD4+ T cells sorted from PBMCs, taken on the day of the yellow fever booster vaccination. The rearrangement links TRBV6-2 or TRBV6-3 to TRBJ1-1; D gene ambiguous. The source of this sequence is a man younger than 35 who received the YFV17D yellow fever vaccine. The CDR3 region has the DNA TGTGCCAGCCAGTTTCGTATGAACACTGAAGCTTTCTTT. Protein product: CASQFRMNTEAFF.